A single sample gave rise to the 28 T cell receptor beta chains below, sequenced in a study of control samples from healthy donors and cancer patients. Produced via immunoSEQ multiplex PCR; TCRdb's table is partial and in-frame only. The table has approximately 60,000 clones, 90% seen once. The sequencing sample was made of PBMCs. All receptors derive from a woman aged 45-59 years with colorectal cancer.

The chain uses TRBV14 and TRBJ2-5; possible D gene TRBD2, 5 bases. The CDR3 consists of 17 residues. The V gene's germline CDR1 is SGHDN and CDR2 FVKESK. Trimming stripped 1 base from V and 2 bases from J, with 17 bases between. DNA of the CDR3: TGTGCCAGCAGCCAAGTTGAGGGTTGGGGATTTCAAGAGACCCAGTACTTC. Residues: CASSQVEGWGFQETQYF. The entire variable domain, with the rest obtained from reference TRBV14 and TRBJ2-5, is as follows: EAGVTQFPSHSVIEKGQTVTLRCDPISGHDNLYWYRRVMGKEIKFLLHFVKESKQDESGMPNNRFLAERTGGTYSTLKVQPAELEDSGVYFCASSQVEGWGFQETQYFGPGTRLLVL.

The V gene is TRBV11-3, the J gene TRBJ2-2; D ambiguous. The CDR3 covers 13 residues. The germline V gene encodes CDR1 SGHNT and CDR2 YENEEA. V was cut by 3 bases and J by 2 bases, with 4 bases left in between. The DNA for the CDR3 is TGTGCCAGCAGCTTGGCTAACACCGGGGAGCTGTTTTTT. It specifies CASSLANTGELFF.

The V call is TRBV27, the J call TRBJ1-2; D possibly corresponds to TRBD1 (5 bases). Deletions cut 11 bases from V and 4 bases from J, with 29 bases between. The CDR3 consists of 17 residues. From germline, CDR1 is MNHEY and CDR2 SMNVEV (reference sequence). In DNA, the CDR3 is TGTGCCGAAACTATAAAGGGACCCCGCCAGGGAAGCTATGGCTACACCTTC. Translation: CAETIKGPRQGSYGYTF.

This clone occurred once. The chain combines TRBV11-2 with TRBJ1-3; D call uncertain. V was clipped by 0 bases and J by 2 bases, with 8 bases between them. The CDR3 totals 15 residues. Germline V lookup: CDR1 SGHAT, CDR2 FQNNGV. Here the CDR3 reads CASSLERFTGNTIYF. The CDR3 DNA is TGTGCCAGCAGCTTAGAGAGGTTCACTGGAAACACCATATATTTT.

The chain carries TRBV28 and TRBJ1-4; D is ambiguous. Per the germline V gene, CDR1 is MDHEN and CDR2 is SYDVKM. The CDR3 loop spans 12 amino acids. V was shortened by 4 bases and J by 12 bases, with 12 bases between the two germline ends. CDR3: CASSSRPQELFF. As DNA, the CDR3 is TGTGCCAGCAGTTCTAGACCCCAGGAACTGTTTTTT.

The gene calls are TRBV2 and TRBJ1-4; D unresolved. The germline gives CDR1 SNHLY, CDR2 FYNNEI. The CDR3 runs to 16 residues. V was trimmed by 1 base and J by 0 bases, leaving 9 bases between them. Written as DNA, the CDR3 is TGTGCCAGCAGTGAAGGGACGGCTGCAACTAATGAAAAACTGTTTTTT. Translating gives CASSEGTAATNEKLFF. The variable domain in full, with the rest retrieved from reference TRBV2 and TRBJ1-4, is EPEVTQTPSHQVTQMGQEVILRCVPISNHLYFYWYRQILGQKVEFLVSFYNNEISEKSEIFDDQFSVERPDGSNFTLKIRSTKLEDSAMYFCASSEGTAATNEKLFFGSGTQLSVL.

Only a few counts were recorded for this clone. The chain uses TRBV3-1 (or the pseudogene TRBV3-2) and TRBJ2-7, with 14 positions matching TRBD2. Germline values: CDR1 LGHDT, CDR2 YNNKEL (reference sequence). Unmatched junction bases numbered 2, after V lost 2 bases and J lost 2 bases. This CDR3 region has 16 residues. The CDR3 DNA reads TGTGCCAGCAGCCAAAGGACTAGCGGGAGGCCCTACGAGCAGTACTTC. It encodes CASSQRTSGRPYEQYF.

This clone was seen just once. This chain joins TRBV24-1 and TRBJ2-1; D gene uncertain. The V and J ends lost 5 bases and 2 bases respectively, with 6 bases between them. Germline V CDR1 and CDR2: KGHDR, SFDVKD. The CDR3 spans 13 residues. This chain's CDR3 is CATSGRTYNEQFF. For the CDR3, the DNA is TGTGCCACCAGTGGACGGACCTACAATGAGCAGTTCTTC.

This rearrangement joins TRBV27 to TRBJ1-1; 8 bases are a match to TRBD1. The CDR3 consists of 16 residues. CDR1 and CDR2 (germline): MNHEY, SMNVEV (reference sequence). The V and J ends lost 6 bases and 4 bases, in that order; junction bases with no gene match: 13. The CDR3, as DNA: TGTGCCAGCAGCCGTAGACAGGGGACTGTTGTCACTGAAGCTTTCTTT. As protein: CASSRRQGTVVTEAFF.

The chain couples TRBV4-1 to TRBJ2-5, with 9 nucleotides matching TRBD1. Germline assignment: CDR1 MGHRA and CDR2 YSYEKL. There are 15 residues in the CDR3. Trimming took 4 bases from V and 3 from J; bases not matched to a gene: 6. The CDR3 DNA follows: TGCGCCAGCAGCCGACGGGACAGGGAAGAAGAGACCCAGTACTTC. Translating gives CASSRRDREEETQYF.

The chain combines TRBV6-6 with TRBJ1-2; the D is unclear. V shed 8 bases and J shed 0 bases, with 13 bases lying between them. Germline V gene sequence: CDR1 MNHNY, CDR2 SVGAGI (reference sequence). The CDR3 is made up of 14 amino acids. For the CDR3, the DNA is TGTGCCAGCTGGGAGAACACAGCTAACTATGGCTACACCTTC. Translation gives CASWENTANYGYTF.

This clone was detected a few times. The chain has TRBV28 and TRBJ2-2; 10 bases map to TRBD2. The CDR3 consists of 15 residues. The germline gives CDR1 MDHEN, CDR2 SYDVKM. Germline trimming cut 6 bases from V and 6 bases from J; bases unmatched to any gene: 7. This CDR3 is CASRTLSGRPGELFF. The CDR3 DNA reads TGTGCCAGCAGAACTCTTAGCGGGAGGCCCGGGGAGCTGTTTTTT.

The CDR3 DNA follows: TGTGCCAGCAGTTACGGTAACAGAAATTCACCCCTCCACTTT. Protein product: CASSYGNRNSPLHF. This sequence joins TRBV9 and TRBJ1-6; D gene uncertain. The CDR3 is 14 residues long. The V gene's germline CDR1 is SGDLS and CDR2 YYNGEE. V was trimmed by 5 bases and J by 7 bases, leaving 13 bases between them.

The rearrangement uses TRBV9 and TRBJ1-1; the D gene is possibly TRBD1 (6 bases). Germline V lookup: CDR1 SGDLS, CDR2 YYNGEE. Trimming took off 6 bases at V and 3 bases at J, with 12 bases between the two ends. This CDR3 comprises 13 residues. The CDR3 is CASTGGKDTEAFF. The CDR3 coding sequence is TGTGCCAGCACGGGGGGCAAGGACACTGAAGCTTTCTTT.

V is TRBV9 and J is TRBJ2-1; 12 bases map to TRBD2. Germline V gene data show CDR1 as SGDLS and CDR2 as YYNGEE. CDR3 size: 17 residues. The junction had 10 bases not matched to a gene; V was cut back by 0 bases and J by 9 bases. CDR3 DNA: TGTGCCAGCAGCGTAGCTCCCCACGGACTAGCGGGGAGTGAGCAGTTCTTC. Its protein is CASSVAPHGLAGSEQFF. Looking up the rest from reference TRBV9 and TRBJ2-1 gives the full variable domain: DSGVTQTPKHLITATGQRVTLRCSPRSGDLSVYWYQQSLDQGLQFLIQYYNGEERAKGNILERFSAQQFPDLHSELNLSSLELGDSALYFCASSVAPHGLAGSEQFFGPGTRLTVL.

V usage is TRBV30 and J usage is TRBJ1-4; TRBD1 is a possible D gene (5 bases). V was pared by 6 bases and J by 5 bases, with 19 bases between. Germline-derived CDR1 and CDR2 are GTSNPN and SVGIG (reference sequence). The CDR3 totals 15 residues. The chain's CDR3 is CACTLSGTANEKLFF. DNA for the CDR3: TGTGCCTGTACCCTCTCGGGGACCGCCAATGAAAAACTGTTTTTT.

This clone was picked up one time. This chain joins TRBV6-5 and TRBJ1-1, with TRBD1 as a possible D gene (6 bases). V was trimmed by 8 bases and J by 8 bases, leaving 18 bases between them. From germline, CDR1 is MNHEY and CDR2 SVGAGI. The CDR3 has 13 residues. The CDR3 is CASELTGGPEAFF. The CDR3 DNA sequence: TGTGCCAGCGAATTAACGGGGGGCCCCGAAGCTTTCTTT.

The chain uses TRBV19 and TRBJ2-7, with 8 bases that match TRBD1. V trimming: 5 bases; J trimming: 6 bases; junction bases outside the gene matches: 6. CDR1 and CDR2 (germline): LNHDA, SQIVND (reference sequence). This CDR3 has 13 amino acids. The chain's CDR3 is CASSPQQGVEQYF. CDR3 DNA sequence: TGTGCCAGTAGTCCCCAACAGGGGGTCGAGCAGTACTTC.

This chain joins TRBV27 and TRBJ2-7; TRBD1 agrees at 7 bases. CDR1 and CDR2 from the germline V gene are MNHEY and SMNVEV (reference sequence). V shed 6 bases and J 0 bases; nucleotides not matched to a gene: 14. The CDR3 runs to 17 residues. The CDR3 sequence: CASSALFRDRVSYEQYF. The CDR3 region has the DNA TGTGCCAGCAGCGCACTCTTTAGGGACAGAGTCTCCTACGAGCAGTACTTC.

This clone was counted only a few times. V is TRBV19 and J is TRBJ1-1; TRBD1 agrees at 10 bases. V was pared by 8 bases and J by 4 bases, with 10 bases of the junction left unmatched. CDR1 is LNHDA, CDR2 SQIVND, per germline (reference sequence). This CDR3 has 15 residues. In DNA form, the CDR3 reads TGTGCCAGTCGCCCGGGACAGGGGATGGGCACTGAAGCTTTCTTT. As protein: CASRPGQGMGTEAFF.

The chain recombines TRBV18 with TRBJ2-1, with 9 bases lining up with TRBD2. The germline gives CDR1 KGHSH, CDR2 LQKENI. V lost 3 bases and J lost 0; bases outside the gene matches: 6. The CDR3 contains 17 residues. The CDR3, as DNA: TGTGCCAGCTCACCGGTTAGCGGGGGTAACTCCTACAATGAGCAGTTCTTC. As protein: CASSPVSGGNSYNEQFF.

The V call is TRBV2, the J call TRBJ2-3; tentative D call: TRBD2 (6 bases). The CDR3 length is 16 residues. Germline V gives CDR1 SNHLY, CDR2 FYNNEI. V lost 9 bases and J 0 bases, leaving 19 bases between the germline ends. This CDR3 is CASLEGRASSTDTQYF. The DNA for the CDR3 is TGTGCCAGTCTGGAGGGCCGGGCTTCTAGCACAGATACGCAGTATTTT.

The gene calls are TRBV28 and TRBJ2-1; 9 nucleotides align to TRBD2. Germline V gives CDR1 MDHEN, CDR2 SYDVKM. This CDR3 spans 17 amino acids. With 5 bases clipped from V and 8 bases from J, the junction kept 16 bases outside the gene matches. The CDR3 protein is CASSPSGIAGVTDEQFF. CDR3 DNA: TGTGCCAGCAGTCCCTCGGGGATAGCGGGAGTAACGGATGAGCAGTTCTTC.

The J gene is TRBJ2-2, the V gene TRBV5-1; 7 bases fit TRBD1. The CDR3 runs to 13 residues. V gave up 4 bases and J gave up 7 bases; unmatched junction bases: 4. Germline V gene sequence: CDR1 SGHRS, CDR2 YFSETQ. CDR3 residues: CASSTRDSGELFF. The DNA for the CDR3 is TGCGCCAGCAGCACCCGGGACAGCGGGGAGCTGTTTTTT.

Only one count was recorded for this clone. The chain recombines TRBV11-2 with TRBJ2-2; the D gene is possibly TRBD1 (5 bases). From germline, CDR1 is SGHAT and CDR2 FQNNGV. V lost 5 bases and J 5 bases, leaving 9 bases between the germline ends. The CDR3 length is 13 residues. Written as DNA, the CDR3 is TGTGCCAGCAGCCTGGGGCGGACCGGGGAGCTGTTTTTT. Its protein product is CASSLGRTGELFF.

This sequence joins TRBV19 and TRBJ1-4; a weak D match, TRBD1 (5 bases). The V gene lost 10 bases and the J gene lost 8 bases, with 26 bases spanning the gap. Germline lookup yields CDR1 LNHDA and CDR2 SQIVND (reference sequence). The CDR3 length is 16 residues. In DNA, the CDR3 is TGTGCCACCAAAAAAAATTCGGGGGGGGTTGAAGAAAAACTGTTTTTT. Protein product: CATKKNSGGVEEKLFF.

The J gene is TRBJ1-1, the V gene TRBV9; D is unclear. The CDR3 loop spans 14 amino acids. Germline V lookup: CDR1 SGDLS, CDR2 YYNGEE. Trimming took 1 base from V and 0 from J, leaving 7 bases between them. CDR3: CASSVNLLNTEAFF. The CDR3 DNA follows: TGTGCCAGCAGCGTAAACTTACTGAACACTGAAGCTTTCTTT.

Notes on this clone: The same CDR3 arises from other DNA sequences in this sample as well. The chain has TRBV3-1 (or the pseudogene TRBV3-2) and TRBJ1-2; D might be TRBD1 (5 bases). V was shortened by 4 bases and J by 3 bases, with 9 bases between the two germline ends. CDR1 and CDR2 from the germline V gene are LGHDT and YNNKEL (reference sequence). The CDR3 runs to 13 residues. The CDR3 protein is CASSPDTYYGYTF. The CDR3 DNA follows: TGTGCCAGCAGCCCGGACACCTACTATGGCTACACCTTC.